These 28 T cell receptor beta chains originate from one sample sequenced in a study of blood T cell repertoires in COVID-19. Assay used: immunoSEQ multiplex PCR; TCRdb lists only in-frame clones, some missing. The table has approximately 89,000 clones, around 85% seen once. Sequencing was carried out using peripheral blood. The source is a woman between 65 and 79 years old with acute or convalescent COVID-19.

The chain combines TRBV11-2 with TRBJ1-2; D perhaps matches TRBD1 (5 bases). Trimming pared 4 bases from V and 4 bases from J, leaving 16 bases between. This CDR3 is 15 amino acids long. The germline gives CDR1 SGHAT, CDR2 FQNNGV. CDR3 nucleotides: TGTGCCAGCAGCTCCCCCGCGGGACGGAGCTATGGCTACACCTTC. The encoded protein is CASSSPAGRSYGYTF.

The chain joins TRBV28 to TRBJ1-5; D remains ambiguous. Trimming took off 1 base at V and 2 bases at J, with 9 bases between the two ends. The CDR3 sequence is 15 residues long. The germline gives CDR1 MDHEN, CDR2 SYDVKM. The CDR3 protein is CASSLSSPGNQPQHF. The CDR3 coding sequence is TGTGCCAGCAGTTTATCGTCGCCAGGCAATCAGCCCCAGCATTTT. The whole variable domain, remainder taken from reference TRBV28 and TRBJ1-5, is DVKVTQSSRYLVKRTGEKVFLECVQDMDHENMFWYRQDPGLGLRLIYFSYDVKMKEKGDIPEGYSVSREKKERFSLILESASTNQTSMYLCASSLSSPGNQPQHFGDGTRLSIL.

The J gene is TRBJ2-7, the V gene TRBV11-3; perhaps TRBD1 as D (7 bases). Germline V gives CDR1 SGHNT, CDR2 YENEEA. The CDR3 is 13 amino acids. The ends were cut back, 3 bases at V and 7 bases at J, with 13 bases in the middle. CDR3 amino acids: CASSLEGAREQYV. The DNA of the CDR3 is TGTGCCAGCAGCTTGGAGGGGGCGAGGGAGCAGTACGTC.

The genes are TRBV27 and TRBJ2-5, with D perhaps TRBD2 (7 bases). CDR1 MNHEY and CDR2 SMNVEV come from the germline V gene (reference sequence). The CDR3 contains 16 residues. Trimming cost V 5 bases and J 9 bases, with 25 bases left between them. CDR3 nucleotide sequence: TGTGCCAGCAGTCCCTCGGGCGGGGGCCCCCAAAGGGCCCAGTACTTC. Translation gives CASSPSGGGPQRAQYF.

This chain connects TRBV18 to TRBJ1-3, with 9 bases that match TRBD1. Trimming removed 5 bases from V and 4 bases from J; junction bases left unmatched: 9. This CDR3 comprises 16 residues. Germline CDR1 and CDR2: KGHSH and LQKENI. CDR3 protein: CASSVTGTGPGNTIYF. The CDR3 DNA follows: TGTGCCAGCTCAGTAACCGGGACAGGGCCCGGAAACACCATATATTTT.

This clone has more than one count but fewer than ten. V usage is TRBV19 and J usage is TRBJ1-6; no definite D call. Trimming shortened V by 0 bases and J by 7 bases, and 7 bases separated the two germline ends. CDR3 length equals 14 residues. In germline, CDR1 is LNHDA, CDR2 SQIVND (reference sequence). CDR3 residues: CASSIDAGNSPLHF. The CDR3 bases are TGTGCCAGTAGTATAGATGCGGGAAATTCACCCCTCCACTTT. Variable domain in full (rest from reference TRBV19 and TRBJ1-6): DGGITQSPKYLFRKEGQNVTLSCEQNLNHDAMYWYRQDPGQGLRLIYYSQIVNDFQKGDIAEGYSVSREKKESFPLTVTSAQKNPTAFYLCASSIDAGNSPLHFGNGTRLTVT.

Only one count was recorded for this clone. This chain uses TRBV2 with TRBJ2-1, with 7 bases aligning to TRBD2. The V and J ends lost 1 base and 7 bases, in that order; junction bases with no gene match: 10. The germline gives CDR1 SNHLY, CDR2 FYNNEI. This CDR3 region has 16 residues. The CDR3, as DNA: TGTGCCAGCAGTGAAGGCCTAGCGGAGGGAAGGAATGAGCAGTTCTTC. This translates into CASSEGLAEGRNEQFF.

J is TRBJ2-5 and V is TRBV7-2; D may be TRBD1 (6 bases). There are 17 residues in the CDR3. Germline lookup yields CDR1 SGHTA and CDR2 FQGNSA. V dropped 2 bases and J dropped 2 bases, with 18 bases sitting between them. The CDR3 protein is CASSLSGTMSAQETQYF. For the CDR3, the DNA is TGTGCCAGCAGCTTAAGTGGGACAATGAGTGCACAAGAGACCCAGTACTTC. Looking up the rest from reference TRBV7-2 and TRBJ2-5 gives the full variable domain: GAGVSQSPSNKVTEKGKDVELRCDPISGHTALYWYRQSLGQGLEFLIYFQGNSAPDKSGLPSDRFSAERTGGSVSTLTIQRTQQEDSAVYLCASSLSGTMSAQETQYFGPGTRLLVL.

The rearrangement links TRBV19 to TRBJ1-2; 9 nucleotides align to TRBD1. The CDR3 is made up of 14 amino acids. V was pared by 9 bases and J by 1 base, with 6 bases of the junction left unmatched. Germline V lookup: CDR1 LNHDA, CDR2 SQIVND (reference sequence). CDR3 nucleotides: TGTGCCAGCTCCCGGGACAGGGTTAACTATGGCTACACCTTC. This translates into CASSRDRVNYGYTF.

The chain uses TRBV3-1 (or the pseudogene TRBV3-2) and TRBJ2-7; D is undetermined. V was trimmed by 1 base and J by 5 bases, leaving 18 bases between them. This CDR3 contains 16 residues. Germline V gene data show CDR1 as LGHDT and CDR2 as YNNKEL (reference sequence). The CDR3 DNA reads TGTGCCAGCAGCCAAGCGTCCCTGGTTCCGGTAAACGAGCAGTACGTC. Protein product: CASSQASLVPVNEQYV.

In DNA, the CDR3 is TGTGCCAGCTCACCAGTTTCAGGGGGGAACTATGGCTACACCTTC. It encodes CASSPVSGGNYGYTF. V and J are TRBV18 and TRBJ1-2; 7 bases fit TRBD1. CDR3 length: 15 amino acids. The ends lost 2 bases at V and 2 bases at J; junction bases unmatched: 5. Germline V gene lookup returns CDR1 KGHSH and CDR2 LQKENI.

This chain's CDR3 is CASSLRQGAEETQYF. The CDR3, as DNA: TGTGCCAGCAGCCTCCGACAGGGGGCGGAAGAGACCCAGTACTTC. The rearrangement uses TRBV11-3 and TRBJ2-5, with TRBD1 identical over 10 bases. Germline V lookup: CDR1 SGHNT, CDR2 YENEEA. The CDR3 spans 15 residues. V lost 5 bases, J lost 3 bases, and 6 bases stayed unmatched.

This clone was counted between two and nine times. The chain employs TRBV5-4 and TRBJ1-2; D uncertain. The CDR3 has 16 residues. Germline V gene sequence: CDR1 SGHNT, CDR2 YYREEE (reference sequence). The germline V and J ends were trimmed by 0 bases and 3 bases, with 15 bases remaining between them. CDR3 in amino acids: CASSLATDGTYYGYTF. DNA for the CDR3: TGTGCCAGCAGCTTGGCTACAGACGGAACTTACTATGGCTACACCTTC.

J is TRBJ2-7 and V is TRBV18; possible D gene TRBD1, 6 bases. This CDR3 comprises 13 residues. V shed 5 bases and J shed 3 bases, with 11 bases lying between them. The germline CDR1 and CDR2 sequences are KGHSH and LQKENI. The CDR3 region is CASSSGQYYEQYV. Here the CDR3 DNA reads TGTGCCAGCTCAAGCGGACAGTACTACGAGCAGTACGTC.

The chain couples TRBV4-3 to TRBJ1-1; a weak D match, TRBD1 (6 bases). The CDR3 is 16 residues long. Deletions cut 0 bases from V and 0 bases from J, with 11 bases between. The V gene's germline CDR1 is LGHNA and CDR2 YSLEER. The CDR3 spells CASSQDPRTVNTEAFF. DNA for the CDR3: TGCGCCAGCAGCCAAGATCCACGGACAGTGAACACTGAAGCTTTCTTT.

As concerns this clone: Given a much more abundant clone one base away, this may be a read error. The sample contains more than one DNA sequence encoding this CDR3. The chain links TRBV2 to TRBJ1-4; D possibly corresponds to TRBD1 (6 bases). V gave up 5 bases and J gave up 3 bases, with 10 bases separating them. The germline CDR1 and CDR2 sequences are SNHLY and FYNNEI. The CDR3 totals 14 residues. CDR3 region: CASSWGQPNEKLFF. Here the CDR3 DNA reads TGTGCCAGCAGTTGGGGACAACCTAATGAAAAACTGTTTTTT.

This clone occurred once. V is TRBV7-2 and J is TRBJ2-5, with TRBD2 identical over 8 bases. Losses at the gene ends were 1 base for V and 5 bases for J; bases not matched to a gene: 12. The CDR3 extends over 17 amino acids. Germline CDR1 and CDR2: SGHTA and FQGNSA. The chain's CDR3 is CASSLGGGGMVAETQYF. Written as DNA, the CDR3 is TGTGCCAGCAGCTTAGGAGGCGGGGGGATGGTGGCCGAGACCCAGTACTTC.

This clone was detected a few times. The chain recombines TRBV2 with TRBJ2-3; TRBD2 agrees at 11 bases. V dropped 7 bases and J dropped 6; count of bases not matched to a gene: 12. In germline, CDR1 is SNHLY, CDR2 FYNNEI. The CDR3 spans 16 residues. In DNA form, the CDR3 reads TGTGCCAGCATCCCGCTCGGACTAGCGGGCCCGGATACGCAGTATTTT. Its translation is CASIPLGLAGPDTQYF.

The chain links TRBV5-1 to TRBJ2-3; TRBD1 might be the D (6 bases). Germline lookup yields CDR1 SGHRS and CDR2 YFSETQ. The CDR3 is 17 amino acids. V was pared by 0 bases and J by 4 bases, with 18 bases between. CDR3 DNA sequence: TGCGCCAGCAGCTTGGTTGGGGCAGGGGCTATAGCAGATACGCAGTATTTT. Encoded protein: CASSLVGAGAIADTQYF. Filled out from reference TRBV5-1 and TRBJ2-3, the complete variable domain reads KAGVTQTPRYLIKTRGQQVTLSCSPISGHRSVSWYQQTPGQGLQFLFEYFSETQRNKGNFPGRFSGRQFSNSRSEMNVSTLELGDSALYLCASSLVGAGAIADTQYFGPGTRLTVL.

The chain joins TRBV4-1 to TRBJ2-3, with D tentatively TRBD1 (6 bases). The CDR3 is 16 amino acids. Germline CDR1 and CDR2: MGHRA and YSYEKL. Trimming took 2 bases from V and 2 from J, leaving 14 bases between them. The CDR3 reads CASSQIDRLTTDTQYF. The CDR3 DNA is TGCGCCAGCAGCCAAATTGACAGGTTAACCACAGATACGCAGTATTTT.

The J gene is TRBJ2-5, the V gene TRBV10-1; 15 bases are a match to TRBD2. CDR1 is WNHNN, CDR2 SYGVQD, per germline (reference sequence). The CDR3 sequence is 21 residues long. V lost 8 bases and J lost 2; bases outside the gene matches: 21. For the CDR3, the DNA is TGCGCCAGCGATCCCCATCATCCGGGACTAGCGGGGGGTAAACAACAAGAGACCCAGTACTTC. Its translation: CASDPHHPGLAGGKQQETQYF.

This rearrangement joins TRBV19 to TRBJ1-4; a possible D gene is TRBD1 (5 bases). Germline loops: CDR1 LNHDA, CDR2 SQIVND (reference sequence). V was pared by 7 bases and J by 3 bases, with 15 bases between. This CDR3 has 15 amino acids. CDR3 in DNA: TGTGCCAGTACCCACGTACAGGCCCCTAATGAAAAACTGTTTTTT. Amino acid sequence: CASTHVQAPNEKLFF.

This chain's CDR3 is CATMGRYTDTQYF. DNA of the CDR3: TGTGCCACCATGGGCAGGTACACAGATACGCAGTATTTT. The chain employs TRBV24-1 and TRBJ2-3; D remains ambiguous. This CDR3 spans 13 amino acids. In germline, CDR1 is KGHDR, CDR2 SFDVKD. V was shortened by 8 bases and J by 2 bases, with 10 bases between the two germline ends.

This chain joins TRBV30 and TRBJ2-1; 9 bases line up with TRBD2. The CDR3 has 19 amino acids. Germline V gene data show CDR1 as GTSNPN and CDR2 as SVGIG (reference sequence). J gave up 0 bases and V 5 bases, and 17 bases lay outside the gene matches. The CDR3 DNA reads as TGTGCCTGGGGGAGGCGGCCTAGCGGGACGTTAAGCTCCTACAATGAGCAGTTCTTC. Translating it yields CAWGRRPSGTLSSYNEQFF.

The rearrangement joins TRBV4-3 to TRBJ1-1, with 9 bases identical to TRBD1. Germline CDR1 LGHNA, CDR2 YSLEER. The J segment lost 10 bases and the V segment lost 3 bases, leaving 21 bases of the junction unmatched. The CDR3 has 18 residues. The CDR3 DNA is TGCGCCAGCAGCCAGGAACAGGGGGCGGGTGGAGCCTCGGGAGCAGCTTTCTTT. Protein sequence: CASSQEQGAGGASGAAFF.

The genes are TRBV7-2 and TRBJ2-2; TRBD1 is a possible D gene (5 bases). V was shortened by 5 bases and J by 0 bases, with 16 bases between the two germline ends. The CDR3 has 17 amino acids. Looked up from germline, CDR1 is SGHTA and CDR2 is FQGNSA. DNA of the CDR3: TGTGCCAGCAGCCGCTTGGGTGGGGCCGCGAACACCGGGGAGCTGTTTTTT. Translating it yields CASSRLGGAANTGELFF.

CDR3 protein: CASSPTGSTNEKLFF. CDR3 coding DNA: TGTGCCAGCAGCCCAACAGGGTCAACTAATGAAAAACTGTTTTTT. The rearrangement joins TRBV5-6 to TRBJ1-4; D possibly corresponds to TRBD1 (6 bases). CDR1 and CDR2 from the germline V gene are SGHDT and YYEEEE. Trimming pared 4 bases from V and 0 bases from J, leaving 10 bases between. CDR3 length: 15 residues.

The chain couples TRBV28 to TRBJ1-1; D may be TRBD1 (6 bases). This CDR3 comprises 14 residues. Germline V lookup: CDR1 MDHEN, CDR2 SYDVKM. Trimming shortened V by 4 bases and J by 3 bases, and 12 bases separated the two germline ends. The CDR3 nucleotides are TGTGCCAGCAGTTCATACTACAGGGACACTGAAGCTTTCTTT. Its translation: CASSSYYRDTEAFF.